The 31 T cell receptor beta chains listed next were all sequenced from one sample in a study of T cells in localized non-small cell lung cancer. Method: immunoSEQ multiplex PCR; TCRdb's copy keeps in-frame clones and lacks some. This table has 30,000 to 45,000 clones, approximately 90% appearing once. Material: peripheral blood, obtained before any cancer treatment. The receptors stem from a woman aged 35 to 75 with stage I lung adenocarcinoma.

The J gene is TRBJ2-3, the V gene TRBV4-1; D gene ambiguous. The ends were cut back, 5 bases at V and 4 bases at J, with 19 bases in the middle. Germline V gene sequence: CDR1 MGHRA, CDR2 YSYEKL. The CDR3 loop spans 16 amino acids. The chain's CDR3 is CASSERSPAWADTQYF. The DNA of the CDR3 is TGCGCCAGCAGCGAACGCTCTCCAGCGTGGGCAGATACGCAGTATTTT.

This sequence joins TRBV5-1 and TRBJ2-2; TRBD1 matches at 7 bases. Germline CDR1 and CDR2: SGHRS and YFSETQ. This CDR3 has 16 amino acids. The J segment lost 1 base and the V segment lost 0 bases, leaving 3 bases of the junction unmatched. The CDR3 loop reads CASSLGQGLNTGELFF. As DNA, the CDR3 is TGCGCCAGCAGCTTGGGACAGGGATTGAACACCGGGGAGCTGTTTTTT.

This clone has only one observation. The chain has TRBV4-3 and TRBJ1-1; possible D gene TRBD1, 5 bases. The length of the CDR3 is 16 residues. CDR1 is LGHNA and CDR2 is YSLEER in the germline V gene. With 0 bases removed from V and 1 base from J, the gap between germline ends came to 12 bases. The CDR3 DNA is TGCGCCAGCAGCCAAGATCGGGTCAGGGAGAACACTGAAGCTTTCTTT. This encodes CASSQDRVRENTEAFF.

This chain connects TRBV28 to TRBJ1-4; D uncertain. The germline V gene has CDR1 MDHEN and CDR2 SYDVKM. The CDR3 totals 13 residues. Trimming stripped 8 bases from V and 5 bases from J, with 12 bases between. DNA for the CDR3: TGTGCCAGCTGGTCGGGAGAGAATGAAAAACTGTTTTTT. Its protein product is CASWSGENEKLFF.

V and J are TRBV5-4 and TRBJ2-5; TRBD2 aligns across 10 bases. Trimming at V came to 1 base and at J to 2 bases, leaving 5 bases not matched to a gene. This CDR3 spans 16 amino acids. Per germline, CDR1 SGHNT and CDR2 YYREEE (reference sequence). CDR3 bases: TGTGCCAGCAGCTTGCCTTCTAGCGGGGGTCAAGAGACCCAGTACTTC. Protein sequence: CASSLPSSGGQETQYF.

This clone came up once. The V and J genes are TRBV4-1 and TRBJ2-5; 12 nucleotides agree with TRBD2. The CDR3 totals 18 residues. V shed 4 bases and J 3 bases; nucleotides not matched to a gene: 12. CDR1 and CDR2 from the germline V gene are MGHRA and YSYEKL. CDR3 sequence (DNA): TGCGCCAGCAGCCGACGACAGGGCCGACTAGCGGGGGAAGAGACCCAGTACTTC. This sequence encodes CASSRRQGRLAGEETQYF.

The CDR3 coding sequence is TGTGCCAGTAGTATTCGGAGCTATGGCTACACCTTC. Translating it yields CASSIRSYGYTF. The V call is TRBV19, the J call TRBJ1-2; no reliable D call. Germline values: CDR1 LNHDA, CDR2 SQIVND (reference sequence). V gave up 3 bases and J gave up 4 bases, with 6 bases separating them. The CDR3 runs 12 residues.

The chain combines TRBV4-2 with TRBJ1-3, with TRBD1 as a possible D gene (6 bases). V was shortened by 4 bases and J by 4 bases, with 14 bases between the two germline ends. Germline CDR1 reads LGHNA; CDR2 reads YNFKEQ. The CDR3 is 15 amino acids. The CDR3 DNA sequence: TGTGCCAGCAGCCTCGATCGGGGGCGGGGAAACACCATATATTTT. This translates into CASSLDRGRGNTIYF.

The chain is built from TRBV4-2 and TRBJ1-4, with D perhaps TRBD1 (5 bases). Trimming shortened V by 6 bases and J by 0 bases, and 11 bases separated the two germline ends. The CDR3 totals 15 residues. Germline values: CDR1 LGHNA, CDR2 YNFKEQ. The CDR3 region is CASSRQHATNEKLFF. The DNA for the CDR3 is TGTGCCAGCAGTCGACAGCATGCAACTAATGAAAAACTGTTTTTT.

The rearrangement uses TRBV19 and TRBJ2-1, with 7 nucleotides matching TRBD1. Germline CDR1 reads LNHDA; CDR2 reads SQIVND (reference sequence). With 4 bases clipped from V and 7 bases from J, the junction kept 7 bases outside the gene matches. The CDR3 consists of 14 residues. The CDR3 region has the DNA TGTGCCAGTAGTAACCGGGGACAGCTGAATGAGCAGTTCTTC. Translation: CASSNRGQLNEQFF.

The J gene is TRBJ2-3, the V gene TRBV18; D unresolved. Trimming shortened V by 3 bases and J by 3 bases, and 13 bases separated the two germline ends. The CDR3 sequence is 15 residues long. CDR1 KGHSH and CDR2 LQKENI come from the germline V gene. The CDR3 sequence: CASSPSVSRTDTQYF. In DNA form, the CDR3 reads TGTGCCAGCTCACCCTCGGTGAGCAGGACAGATACGCAGTATTTT.

This clone was seen just once. The chain carries TRBV5-1 and TRBJ1-5; 8 positions agree with TRBD1. The length of the CDR3 is 15 residues. The V and J ends lost 4 bases and 1 base, in that order; junction bases with no gene match: 4. Germline V gene lookup returns CDR1 SGHRS and CDR2 YFSETQ. This CDR3 reads CASSLGQESNQPQHF. DNA for the CDR3: TGCGCCAGCAGCCTGGGACAGGAAAGCAATCAGCCCCAGCATTTT. Full variable domain (outside the CDR3, taken from reference TRBV5-1 and TRBJ1-5): KAGVTQTPRYLIKTRGQQVTLSCSPISGHRSVSWYQQTPGQGLQFLFEYFSETQRNKGNFPGRFSGRQFSNSRSEMNVSTLELGDSALYLCASSLGQESNQPQHFGDGTRLSIL.

V is TRBV11-2 and J is TRBJ2-7, with D possibly called TRBD1 or TRBD2 (5 bases each). V was trimmed by 1 base and J by 7 bases, leaving 11 bases between them. The CDR3 totals 13 residues. The germline V gene encodes CDR1 SGHAT and CDR2 FQNNGV. In DNA form, the CDR3 reads TGTGCCAGCAGCTTAGGAGGGGCGTGGGAGCAGTACTTC. This encodes CASSLGGAWEQYF. Full variable domain (outside the CDR3, taken from reference TRBV11-2 and TRBJ2-7): EAGVAQSPRYKIIEKRQSVAFWCNPISGHATLYWYQQILGQGPKLLIQFQNNGVVDDSQLPKDRFSAERLKGVDSTLKIQPAKLEDSAVYLCASSLGGAWEQYFGPGTRLTVT.

The chain recombines TRBV18 with TRBJ1-3; 7 bases map to TRBD1. Looked up from germline, CDR1 is KGHSH and CDR2 is LQKENI. The CDR3 is made up of 15 amino acids. Unmatched junction bases numbered 6, after V lost 3 bases and J lost 4 bases. In DNA, the CDR3 is TGTGCCAGCTCACCCGACAGGGTGGGAGGAAACACCATATATTTT. Its translation is CASSPDRVGGNTIYF.

The chain is built from TRBV30 and TRBJ2-7, with 9 bases fitting TRBD2. From germline, CDR1 is GTSNPN and CDR2 SVGIG (reference sequence). The CDR3 has 14 amino acids. Trimming removed 0 bases from V and 9 bases from J; junction bases left unmatched: 9. In DNA form, the CDR3 reads TGTGCCTGGAGTGTACAGGGGACTAGCCATGTGCAGTACTTC. Its protein is CAWSVQGTSHVQYF.

This clone was seen once. V is TRBV28 and J is TRBJ1-4; tentatively, D is TRBD1 (5 bases). This CDR3 spans 15 amino acids. Trimming removed 6 bases at V and 2 bases at J, with 13 bases between. The germline CDR1 and CDR2 sequences are MDHEN and SYDVKM. DNA for the CDR3: TGTGCCAGCAGCCCCGGGGCTTGGACTAATGAAAAACTGTTTTTT. The encoded protein is CASSPGAWTNEKLFF. Looking up the rest from reference TRBV28 and TRBJ1-4 gives the full variable domain: DVKVTQSSRYLVKRTGEKVFLECVQDMDHENMFWYRQDPGLGLRLIYFSYDVKMKEKGDIPEGYSVSREKKERFSLILESASTNQTSMYLCASSPGAWTNEKLFFGSGTQLSVL.

The V call is TRBV5-4, the J call TRBJ2-7; the D is unclear. Germline V lookup: CDR1 SGHNT, CDR2 YYREEE (reference sequence). The CDR3 spans 11 residues. V was clipped by 4 bases and J by 0 bases, with 2 bases between them. CDR3 sequence (DNA): TGTGCCAGCAGCCGCTCCTACGAGCAGTACTTC. It yields the protein CASSRSYEQYF.

V and J are TRBV5-4 and TRBJ2-4, with 8 bases identical to TRBD2. Per germline, CDR1 SGHNT and CDR2 YYREEE (reference sequence). The CDR3 extends over 15 amino acids. V was pared by 4 bases and J by 7 bases, with 10 bases of the junction left unmatched. CDR3 nucleotide sequence: TGTGCCAGCAGCCCCCGGGGGGCGGGGGGCAACATTCAGTACTTC. Its protein is CASSPRGAGGNIQYF.

The V call is TRBV5-1, the J call TRBJ1-4; D is possibly TRBD1 (5 bases). This CDR3 region has 12 residues. Trimming pared 2 bases from V and 8 bases from J, leaving 7 bases between. The germline CDR1 and CDR2 sequences are SGHRS and YFSETQ. CDR3 sequence (DNA): TGCGCCAGCAGCTTTCGGGGGGAAAAACTGTTTTTT. Translating it yields CASSFRGEKLFF.

In this sample, this clone turned up a few times. The chain recombines TRBV7-8 with TRBJ1-5; perhaps TRBD1 as D (5 bases). Trimming left V 4 bases short and J 5 bases short, with 15 bases between. The CDR3 sequence is 15 residues long. Germline CDR1 and CDR2: SGHVS and FQNEAQ. The DNA of the CDR3 is TGTGCCAGCAGCTCCCAGACAGATCCCTATCAGCCCCAGCATTTT. Translating gives CASSSQTDPYQPQHF.

This clone was observed a single time. In DNA form, the CDR3 reads TGCAGCGTTGAGACCGGCCCCAACTATGGCTACACCTTC. Protein product: CSVETGPNYGYTF. This chain links TRBV29-1 with TRBJ1-2; no firm D call. The V end was cut by 3 bases, the J end by 2 bases, with 10 bases between. This CDR3 is built from 13 residues. CDR1 is SQVTM, CDR2 ANQGSEA, per germline.

CDR3 amino acids: CASSLEVGRGLNYGYTF. CDR3 coding DNA: TGTGCCAGCAGCTTGGAGGTGGGCAGGGGACTTAACTATGGCTACACCTTC. V gene TRBV5-4 combines with J gene TRBJ1-2, with D possibly being TRBD1 (6 bases). This CDR3 is built from 17 residues. Germline V CDR1 and CDR2: SGHNT, YYREEE (reference sequence). Trimming took 0 bases from V and 1 from J, leaving 16 bases between them. Complete variable domain (other parts from reference TRBV5-4 and TRBJ1-2): ETGVTQSPTHLIKTRGQQVTLRCSSQSGHNTVSWYQQALGQGPQFIFQYYREEENGRGNFPPRFSGLQFPNYSSELNVNALELDDSALYLCASSLEVGRGLNYGYTFGSGTRLTVV.

This clone appeared once. The V and J genes are TRBV19 and TRBJ1-1, with D possibly matching TRBD1 (5 bases). There are 15 residues in the CDR3. Trimming stripped 3 bases from V and 1 base from J, with 12 bases between. Germline V gene data show CDR1 as LNHDA and CDR2 as SQIVND (reference sequence). The DNA of the CDR3 is TGTGCCAGTAGTATTTGGGGGAAGTCGAACACTGAAGCTTTCTTT. This encodes CASSIWGKSNTEAFF.

A single count supports this clone. The chain recombines TRBV7-9 with TRBJ1-2, with 10 bases fitting TRBD1. The CDR3 length is 17 residues. Per the germline V gene, CDR1 is SEHNR and CDR2 is FQNEAQ (reference sequence). J lost 8 bases, V lost 5 bases, and 17 bases had no gene match. CDR3 bases: TGTGCCAGCAGCCGCAACTTAATGGGACAGGGGTCGGGCGGCTACACCTTC. This translates into CASSRNLMGQGSGGYTF.

This sequence joins TRBV6-5 and TRBJ1-2; maybe TRBD1 (6 bases). V was trimmed by 6 bases and J by 5 bases, leaving 13 bases between them. This CDR3 is 13 amino acids long. Germline CDR1 and CDR2: MNHEY and SVGAGI. The CDR3 bases are TGTGCCAGCAGAAACAGGGAAGGGTATGGCTACACCTTC. Its protein product is CASRNREGYGYTF.

The chain combines TRBV7-9 with TRBJ2-1; 11 bases agree with TRBD2. The J segment lost 7 bases and the V segment lost 5 bases, leaving 7 bases of the junction unmatched. CDR3 size: 15 residues. Germline V gene sequence: CDR1 SEHNR, CDR2 FQNEAQ (reference sequence). The CDR3 DNA follows: TGTGCCAGCAGCGACAGCCTAGCGGGGGGTAATGAGCAGTTCTTC. Protein sequence: CASSDSLAGGNEQFF.

The V gene is TRBV6-1, the J gene TRBJ2-1; TRBD2 aligns across 7 bases. The V and J ends lost 3 bases and 1 base, in that order; junction bases with no gene match: 3. Germline CDR1 and CDR2: MNHNS and SASEGT. The CDR3 is 15 amino acids. CDR3 protein: CASSDMGGSYNEQFF. As DNA, the CDR3 is TGTGCCAGCAGTGATATGGGGGGGTCCTACAATGAGCAGTTCTTC.

The chain has TRBV7-7 and TRBJ2-3; the match to TRBD2 covers 9 bases. Germline V gene lookup returns CDR1 SSHAT and CDR2 FNYEAQ (reference sequence). V gave up 5 bases and J gave up 0 bases; unmatched junction bases: 3. The CDR3 has 15 amino acids. The DNA for the CDR3 is TGTGCCAGCAGCCCTAGCGGGGCAAGCACAGATACGCAGTATTTT. Translated, it gives CASSPSGASTDTQYF.

This chain links TRBV13 with TRBJ2-1; 12 bases align to TRBD2. V shed 3 bases, J shed 4 bases, and the junction held 7 bases outside the gene matches. The CDR3 extends over 17 amino acids. CDR1 PRHDT and CDR2 FYEKMQ come from the germline V gene (reference sequence). This CDR3 reads CASSFGIGTSGYNEQFF. The DNA for the CDR3 is TGTGCCAGCAGCTTTGGGATAGGGACTAGCGGGTACAATGAGCAGTTCTTC.

In its sample, this clone was seen once. The chain joins TRBV2 to TRBJ2-7; 9 bases match TRBD1. This CDR3 comprises 15 residues. Germline V gene lookup returns CDR1 SNHLY and CDR2 FYNNEI. The trim removed 6 bases at V and 5 bases at J, leaving 11 bases unmatched. The DNA of the CDR3 is TGTGCCAGCAGGACCCCCGGGACAGGGAGCAACGAGCAGTACTTC. Its protein product is CASRTPGTGSNEQYF.

The gene calls are TRBV28 and TRBJ2-7, with D tentatively TRBD1 (6 bases). V was pared by 10 bases and J by 1 base, with 11 bases between. This CDR3 has 12 residues. Germline CDR1 MDHEN, CDR2 SYDVKM. The CDR3 sequence is CATQDRSYEQYF. CDR3 bases: TGTGCCACCCAGGACAGATCCTACGAGCAGTACTTC. Filled out from reference TRBV28 and TRBJ2-7, the complete variable domain reads DVKVTQSSRYLVKRTGEKVFLECVQDMDHENMFWYRQDPGLGLRLIYFSYDVKMKEKGDIPEGYSVSREKKERFSLILESASTNQTSMYLCATQDRSYEQYFGPGTRLTVT.